This T cell receptor (beta chain) came from a study of OX40 agonist ivuxolimab in advanced cancers. Across the whole study: Patients were dosed with the agonistic anti-OX40 (CD134) antibody ivuxolimab. Having had anti-PD-1, anti-PD-L1 or anti-CTLA-4 therapy before was allowed, and over 35% had some. Patients received ivuxolimab, an intravenous treatment, every 2 weeks at 0.01 to 10 mg/kg. Study outcomes and limitations: Patients with a partial response at 0.1-3.0 mg/kg had among the lowest clonal expansion.

As regards this clone: The target antigen is unknown.

The CDR3 has 17 residues. Germline assignment: CDR1 MNHEY and CDR2 SMNVEV (reference sequence). Unmatched junction bases numbered 18, after V lost 7 bases and J lost 9 bases. The assay was immunoSEQ multiplex PCR, and TCRdb's table has in-frame clones only and misses some. The sample has around 19,000 clones; over 80% are singletons. V and J are TRBV27 and TRBJ2-1, with 10 nucleotides matching TRBD1. Source: CD4+ or CD8+ T cells sorted from blood, taken in a trial of the OX40 agonist ivuxolimab. This sequence was found in an adult with an advanced solid tumor such as melanoma, head and neck, liver or kidney cancer. CDR3 nucleotides: TGTGCCAGCAACCTTATCCCGGCGGGACAGGGGTTGGGTGAGCAGTTCTTC. Encoded protein: CASNLIPAGQGLGEQFF.